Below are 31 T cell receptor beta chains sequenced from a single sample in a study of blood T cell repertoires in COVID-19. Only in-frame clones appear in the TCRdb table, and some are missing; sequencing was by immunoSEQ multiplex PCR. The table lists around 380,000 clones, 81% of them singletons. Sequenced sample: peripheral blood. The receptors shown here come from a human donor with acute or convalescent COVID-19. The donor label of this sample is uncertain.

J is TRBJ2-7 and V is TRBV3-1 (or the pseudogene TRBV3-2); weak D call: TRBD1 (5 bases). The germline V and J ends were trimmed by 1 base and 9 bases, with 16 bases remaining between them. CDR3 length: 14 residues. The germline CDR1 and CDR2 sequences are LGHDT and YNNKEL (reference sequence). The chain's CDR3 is CASSQGSGSRVQYF. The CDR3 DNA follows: TGTGCCAGCAGCCAAGGGTCAGGCAGCAGGGTGCAGTACTTC.

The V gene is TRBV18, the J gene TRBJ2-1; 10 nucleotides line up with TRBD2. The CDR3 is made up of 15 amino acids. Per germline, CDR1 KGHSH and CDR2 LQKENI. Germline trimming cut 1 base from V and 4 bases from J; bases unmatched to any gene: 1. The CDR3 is CASSPRTSGYNEQFF. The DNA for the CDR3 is TGTGCCAGCTCACCACGGACTAGCGGATACAATGAGCAGTTCTTC.

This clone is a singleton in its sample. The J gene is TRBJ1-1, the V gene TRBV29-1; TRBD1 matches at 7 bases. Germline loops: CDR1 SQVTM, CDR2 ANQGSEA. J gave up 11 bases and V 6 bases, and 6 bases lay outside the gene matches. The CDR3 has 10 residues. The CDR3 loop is CSVATGSAFF. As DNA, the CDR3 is TGCAGCGTGGCGACAGGGTCCGCTTTCTTT.

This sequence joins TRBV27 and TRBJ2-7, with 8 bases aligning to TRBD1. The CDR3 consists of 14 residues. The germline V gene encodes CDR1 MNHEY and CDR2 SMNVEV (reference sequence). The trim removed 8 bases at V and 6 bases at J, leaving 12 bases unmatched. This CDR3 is CASGTGTGLVEQYF. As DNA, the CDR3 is TGTGCCAGCGGAACTGGGACAGGCCTTGTCGAGCAGTACTTC.

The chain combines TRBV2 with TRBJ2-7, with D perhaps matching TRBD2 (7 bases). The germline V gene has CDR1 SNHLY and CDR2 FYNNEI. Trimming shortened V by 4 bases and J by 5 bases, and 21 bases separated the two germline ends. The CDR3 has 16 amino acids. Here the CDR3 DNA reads TGTGCCAGCAGTGCCCGTCGAGGGGGGGACCTACACGAGCAGTACTTC. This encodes CASSARRGGDLHEQYF.

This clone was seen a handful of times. CDR3 DNA sequence: TGTGCCAGCAGCCCGGGACAGGGGCGGCATGAGCAGTTCTTC. Translated, it gives CASSPGQGRHEQFF. The chain is built from TRBV3-1 (or the pseudogene TRBV3-2) and TRBJ2-1, with TRBD1 identical over 10 bases. The germline V gene encodes CDR1 LGHDT and CDR2 YNNKEL (reference sequence). This CDR3 spans 14 amino acids. Trimming at V came to 4 bases and at J to 8 bases, leaving 5 bases not matched to a gene.

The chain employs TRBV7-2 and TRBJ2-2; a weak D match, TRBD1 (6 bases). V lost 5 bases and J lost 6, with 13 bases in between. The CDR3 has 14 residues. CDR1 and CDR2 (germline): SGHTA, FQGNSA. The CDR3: CASSPQGRPGELFF. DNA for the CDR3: TGTGCCAGCAGCCCACAGGGCAGGCCCGGGGAGCTGTTTTTT. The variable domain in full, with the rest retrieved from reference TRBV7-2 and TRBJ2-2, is GAGVSQSPSNKVTEKGKDVELRCDPISGHTALYWYRQSLGQGLEFLIYFQGNSAPDKSGLPSDRFSAERTGGSVSTLTIQRTQQEDSAVYLCASSPQGRPGELFFGEGSRLTVL.

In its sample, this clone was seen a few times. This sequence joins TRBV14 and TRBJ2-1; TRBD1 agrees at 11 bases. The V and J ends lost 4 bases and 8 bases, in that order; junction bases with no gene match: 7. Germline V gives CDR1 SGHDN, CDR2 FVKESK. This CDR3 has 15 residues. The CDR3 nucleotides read TGTGCCAGCAGCCCATTTGGACAGGGGGCGTATGAGCAGTTCTTC. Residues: CASSPFGQGAYEQFF.

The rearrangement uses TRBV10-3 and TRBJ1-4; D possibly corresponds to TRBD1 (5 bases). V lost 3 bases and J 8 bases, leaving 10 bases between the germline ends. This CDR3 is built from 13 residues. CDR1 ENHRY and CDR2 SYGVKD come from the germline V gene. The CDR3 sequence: CAISDSRGEKLFF. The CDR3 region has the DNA TGTGCCATCAGTGACTCCCGGGGGGAAAAACTGTTTTTT.

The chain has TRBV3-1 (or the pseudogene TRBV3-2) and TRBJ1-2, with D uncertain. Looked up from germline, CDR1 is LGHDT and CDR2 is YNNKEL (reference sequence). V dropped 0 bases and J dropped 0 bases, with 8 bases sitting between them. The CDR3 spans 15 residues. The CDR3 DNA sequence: TGTGCCAGCAGCCAAGACCCTATCCCTAACTATGGCTACACCTTC. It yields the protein CASSQDPIPNYGYTF.

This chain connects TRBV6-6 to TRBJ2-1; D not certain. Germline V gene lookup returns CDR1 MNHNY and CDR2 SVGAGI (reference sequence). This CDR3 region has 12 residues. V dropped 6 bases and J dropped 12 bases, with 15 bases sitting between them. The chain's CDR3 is CASRSARGTQFF. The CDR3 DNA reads TGTGCCAGCAGGTCAGCGCGAGGCACGCAGTTCTTC.

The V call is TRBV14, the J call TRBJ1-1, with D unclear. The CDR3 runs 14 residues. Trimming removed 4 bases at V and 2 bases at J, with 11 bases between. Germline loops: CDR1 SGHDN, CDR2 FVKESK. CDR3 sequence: CASSPVGRNTEAFF. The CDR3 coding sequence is TGTGCCAGCAGCCCCGTGGGGAGAAACACTGAAGCTTTCTTT.

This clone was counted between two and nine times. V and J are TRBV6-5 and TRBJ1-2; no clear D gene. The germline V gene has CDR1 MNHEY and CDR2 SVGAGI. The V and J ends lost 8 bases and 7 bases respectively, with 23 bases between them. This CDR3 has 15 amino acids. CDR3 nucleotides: TGTGCCAGCTTTTCCCCCCTGGGAGTGAAGTTTGGCTACACCTTC. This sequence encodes CASFSPLGVKFGYTF.

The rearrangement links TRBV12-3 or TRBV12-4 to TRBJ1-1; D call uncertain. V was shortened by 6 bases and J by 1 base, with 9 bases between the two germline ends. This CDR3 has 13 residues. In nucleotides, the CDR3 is TGTGCCAGCAGCCACAGCGGGAACACTGAAGCTTTCTTT. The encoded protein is CASSHSGNTEAFF.

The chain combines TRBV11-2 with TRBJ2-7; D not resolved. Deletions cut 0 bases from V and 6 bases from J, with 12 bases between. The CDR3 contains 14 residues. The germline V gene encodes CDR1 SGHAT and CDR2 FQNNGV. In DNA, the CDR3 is TGTGCCAGCAGCTTAGAGGTAGATGGTGCCGAGCAGTACTTC. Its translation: CASSLEVDGAEQYF.

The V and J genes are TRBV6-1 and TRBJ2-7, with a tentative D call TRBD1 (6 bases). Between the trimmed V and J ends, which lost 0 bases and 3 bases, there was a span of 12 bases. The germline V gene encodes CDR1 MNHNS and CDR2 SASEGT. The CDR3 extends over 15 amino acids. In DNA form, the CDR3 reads TGTGCCAGCAGTGAAGCGCTTCAGGGGATCTACGAGCAGTACTTC. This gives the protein CASSEALQGIYEQYF.

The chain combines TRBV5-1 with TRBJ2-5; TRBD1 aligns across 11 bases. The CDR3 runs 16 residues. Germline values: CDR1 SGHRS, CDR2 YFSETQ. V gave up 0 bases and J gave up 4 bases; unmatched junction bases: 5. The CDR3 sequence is CASSLGTGGRGETQYF. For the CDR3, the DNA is TGCGCCAGCAGCTTGGGGACAGGGGGCCGGGGAGAGACCCAGTACTTC.

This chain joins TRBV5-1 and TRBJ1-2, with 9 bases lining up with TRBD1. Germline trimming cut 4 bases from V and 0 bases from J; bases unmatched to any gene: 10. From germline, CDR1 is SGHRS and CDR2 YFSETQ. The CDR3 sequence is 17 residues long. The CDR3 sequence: CASSRDGQGNANYGYTF. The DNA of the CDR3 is TGCGCCAGCAGCAGGGACGGACAGGGGAATGCTAACTATGGCTACACCTTC. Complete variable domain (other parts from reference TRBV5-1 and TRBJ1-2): KAGVTQTPRYLIKTRGQQVTLSCSPISGHRSVSWYQQTPGQGLQFLFEYFSETQRNKGNFPGRFSGRQFSNSRSEMNVSTLELGDSALYLCASSRDGQGNANYGYTFGSGTRLTVV.

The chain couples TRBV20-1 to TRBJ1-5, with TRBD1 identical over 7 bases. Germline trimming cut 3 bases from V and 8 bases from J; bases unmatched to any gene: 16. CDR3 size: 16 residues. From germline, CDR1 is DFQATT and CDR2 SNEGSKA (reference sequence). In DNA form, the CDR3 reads TGCAGTGCTAGTCCCCTCGATCGGACAGGCGCGGAGCCCCAGCATTTT. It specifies CSASPLDRTGAEPQHF.

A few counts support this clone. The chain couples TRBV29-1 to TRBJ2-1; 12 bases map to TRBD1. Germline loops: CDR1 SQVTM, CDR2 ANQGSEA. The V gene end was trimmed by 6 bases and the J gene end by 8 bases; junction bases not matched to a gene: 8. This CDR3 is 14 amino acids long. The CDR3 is CSVGTGGGIDEQFF. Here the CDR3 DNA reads TGCAGCGTGGGGACAGGGGGCGGAATCGATGAGCAGTTCTTC.

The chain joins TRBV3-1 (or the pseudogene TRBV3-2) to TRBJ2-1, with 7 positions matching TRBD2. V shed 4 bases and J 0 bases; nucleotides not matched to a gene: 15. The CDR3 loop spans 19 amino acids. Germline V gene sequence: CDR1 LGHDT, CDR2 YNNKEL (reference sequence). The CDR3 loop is CASSPPRERGGSSYNEQFF. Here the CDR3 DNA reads TGTGCCAGCAGCCCCCCCAGGGAAAGGGGAGGGAGCTCCTACAATGAGCAGTTCTTC.

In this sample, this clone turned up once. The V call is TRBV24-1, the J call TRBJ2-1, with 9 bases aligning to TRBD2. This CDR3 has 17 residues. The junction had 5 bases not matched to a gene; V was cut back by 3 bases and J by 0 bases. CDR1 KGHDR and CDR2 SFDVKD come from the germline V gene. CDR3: CATSDGYSGGSYNEQFF. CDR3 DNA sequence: TGTGCCACCAGTGATGGTTATAGCGGGGGCTCCTACAATGAGCAGTTCTTC.

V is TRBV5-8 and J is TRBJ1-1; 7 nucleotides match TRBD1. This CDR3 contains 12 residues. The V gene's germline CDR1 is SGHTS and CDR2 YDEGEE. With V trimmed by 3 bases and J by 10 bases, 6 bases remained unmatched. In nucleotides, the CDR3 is TGTGCCAGCAGCTGGTATAACAGGGGAGCTTTCTTT. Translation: CASSWYNRGAFF.

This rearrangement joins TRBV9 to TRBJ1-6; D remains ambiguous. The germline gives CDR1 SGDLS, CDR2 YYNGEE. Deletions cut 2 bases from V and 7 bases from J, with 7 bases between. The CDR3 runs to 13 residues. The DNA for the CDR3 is TGTGCCAGCAGCGTGGCCGGGAATTCACCCCTCCACTTT. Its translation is CASSVAGNSPLHF.

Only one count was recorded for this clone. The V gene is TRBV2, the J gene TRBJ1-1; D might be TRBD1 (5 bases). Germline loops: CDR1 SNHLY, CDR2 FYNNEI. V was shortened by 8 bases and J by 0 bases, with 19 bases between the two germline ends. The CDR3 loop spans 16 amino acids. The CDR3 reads CASLHTGRVMNTEAFF. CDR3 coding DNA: TGTGCCAGCCTTCACACAGGTAGAGTTATGAACACTGAAGCTTTCTTT.

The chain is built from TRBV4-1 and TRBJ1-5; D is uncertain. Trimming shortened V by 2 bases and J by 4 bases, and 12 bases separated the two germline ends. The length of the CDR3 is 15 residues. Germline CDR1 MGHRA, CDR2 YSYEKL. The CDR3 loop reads CASSQLGGWNQPQHF. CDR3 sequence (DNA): TGCGCCAGCAGCCAACTCGGAGGATGGAATCAGCCCCAGCATTTT.

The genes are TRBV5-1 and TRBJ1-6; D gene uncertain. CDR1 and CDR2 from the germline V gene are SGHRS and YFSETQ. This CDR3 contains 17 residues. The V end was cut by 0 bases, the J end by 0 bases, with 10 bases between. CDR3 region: CASSLGLGSSYNSPLHF. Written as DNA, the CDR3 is TGCGCCAGCAGCTTGGGTTTGGGGAGCTCCTATAATTCACCCCTCCACTTT.

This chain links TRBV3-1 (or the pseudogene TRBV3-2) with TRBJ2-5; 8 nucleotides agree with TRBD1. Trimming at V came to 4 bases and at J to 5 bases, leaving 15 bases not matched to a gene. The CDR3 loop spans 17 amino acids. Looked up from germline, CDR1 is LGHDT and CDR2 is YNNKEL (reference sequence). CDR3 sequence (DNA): TGTGCCAGCAGCCCGCACCCCCAGGGGGCGTTTAGGGAGACCCAGTACTTC. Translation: CASSPHPQGAFRETQYF.

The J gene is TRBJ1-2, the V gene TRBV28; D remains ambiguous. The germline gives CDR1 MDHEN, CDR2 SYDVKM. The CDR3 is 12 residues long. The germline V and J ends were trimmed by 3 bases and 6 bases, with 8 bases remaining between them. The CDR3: CASSFGTHGYTF. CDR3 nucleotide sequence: TGTGCCAGCAGTTTTGGCACCCATGGCTACACCTTC.

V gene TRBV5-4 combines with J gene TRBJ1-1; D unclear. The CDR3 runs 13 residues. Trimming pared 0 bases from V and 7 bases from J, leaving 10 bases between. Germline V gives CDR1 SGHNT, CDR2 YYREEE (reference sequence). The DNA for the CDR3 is TGTGCCAGCAGCTTGGAGACTTTCGGTGAAGCTTTCTTT. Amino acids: CASSLETFGEAFF.

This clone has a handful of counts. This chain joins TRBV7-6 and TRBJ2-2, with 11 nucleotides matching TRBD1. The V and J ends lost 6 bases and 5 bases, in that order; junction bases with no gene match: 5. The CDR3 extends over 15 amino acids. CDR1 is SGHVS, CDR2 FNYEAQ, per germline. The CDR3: CASRSGTGGTGELFF. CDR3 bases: TGTGCCAGCAGGAGCGGGACAGGGGGTACCGGGGAGCTGTTTTTT.